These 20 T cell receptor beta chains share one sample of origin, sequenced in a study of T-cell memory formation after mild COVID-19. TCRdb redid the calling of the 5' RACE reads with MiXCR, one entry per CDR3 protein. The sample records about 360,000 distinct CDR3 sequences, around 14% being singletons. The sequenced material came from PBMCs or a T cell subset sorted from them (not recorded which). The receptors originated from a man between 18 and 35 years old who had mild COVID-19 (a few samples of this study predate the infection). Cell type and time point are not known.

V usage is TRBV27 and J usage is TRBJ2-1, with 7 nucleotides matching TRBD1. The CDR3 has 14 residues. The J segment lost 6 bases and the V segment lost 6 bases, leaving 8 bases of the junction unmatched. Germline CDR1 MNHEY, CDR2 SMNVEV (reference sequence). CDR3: CASSRDRAGNEQFF. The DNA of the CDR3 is TGTGCCAGCAGCCGAGACAGGGCTGGCAATGAGCAGTTCTTC.

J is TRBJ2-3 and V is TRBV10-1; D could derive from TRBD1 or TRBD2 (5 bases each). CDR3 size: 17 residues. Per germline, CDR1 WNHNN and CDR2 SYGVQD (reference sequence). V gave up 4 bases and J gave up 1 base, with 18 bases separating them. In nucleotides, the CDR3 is TGCGCCAGCAGTGCCGCCGGGTCTAGAGGGGGCACAGATACGCAGTATTTT. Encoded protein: CASSAAGSRGGTDTQYF.

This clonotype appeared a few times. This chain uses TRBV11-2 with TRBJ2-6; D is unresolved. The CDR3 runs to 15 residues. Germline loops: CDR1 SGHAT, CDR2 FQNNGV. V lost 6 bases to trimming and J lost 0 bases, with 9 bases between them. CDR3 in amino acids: CASRIGPSGANVLTF. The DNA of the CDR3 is TGTGCCAGCAGGATAGGTCCCTCTGGGGCCAACGTCCTGACTTTC.

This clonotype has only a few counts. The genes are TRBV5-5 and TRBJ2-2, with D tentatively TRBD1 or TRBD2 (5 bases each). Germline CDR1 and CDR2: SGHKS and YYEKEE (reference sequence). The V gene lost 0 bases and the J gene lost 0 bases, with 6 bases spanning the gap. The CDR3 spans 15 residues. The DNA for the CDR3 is TGTGCCAGCAGCTTGGGGGACCCGAACACCGGGGAGCTGTTTTTT. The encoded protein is CASSLGDPNTGELFF.

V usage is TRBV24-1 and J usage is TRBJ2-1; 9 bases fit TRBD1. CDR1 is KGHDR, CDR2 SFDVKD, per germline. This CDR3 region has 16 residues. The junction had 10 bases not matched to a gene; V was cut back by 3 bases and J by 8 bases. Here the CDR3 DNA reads TGTGCCACCAGTGATCCCGGGACAGGGCCAGCGGATGAGCAGTTCTTC. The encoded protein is CATSDPGTGPADEQFF.

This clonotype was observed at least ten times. CDR3 amino acids: CASSFGQIRAEKLFF. CDR3 DNA sequence: TGTGCCAGCAGCTTTGGACAAATCCGCGCGGAAAAACTGTTTTTT. This chain uses TRBV7-8 with TRBJ1-4; possibly TRBD1 for D (5 bases). The CDR3 contains 15 residues. CDR1 SGHVS and CDR2 FQNEAQ come from the germline V gene. V lost 3 bases and J lost 8, with 16 bases in between.

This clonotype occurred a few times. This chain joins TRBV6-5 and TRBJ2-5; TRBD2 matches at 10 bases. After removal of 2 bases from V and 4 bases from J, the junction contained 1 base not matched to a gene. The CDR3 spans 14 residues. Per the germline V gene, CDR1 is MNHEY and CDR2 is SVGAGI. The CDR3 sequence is CASSYVAGGETQYF. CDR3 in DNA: TGTGCCAGCAGTTACGTAGCGGGGGGAGAGACCCAGTACTTC.

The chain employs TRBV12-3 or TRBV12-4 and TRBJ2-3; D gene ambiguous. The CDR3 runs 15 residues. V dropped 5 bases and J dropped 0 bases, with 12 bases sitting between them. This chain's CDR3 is CASSHRTESTDTQYF. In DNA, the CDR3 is TGTGCCAGCAGTCATCGGACGGAGAGCACAGATACGCAGTATTTT.

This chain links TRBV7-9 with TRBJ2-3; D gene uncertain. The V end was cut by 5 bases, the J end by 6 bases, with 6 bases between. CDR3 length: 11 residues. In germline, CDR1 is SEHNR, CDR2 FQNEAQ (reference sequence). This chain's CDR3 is CASSLYDTQYF. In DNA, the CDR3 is TGTGCCAGCAGCCTCTACGATACGCAGTATTTT.

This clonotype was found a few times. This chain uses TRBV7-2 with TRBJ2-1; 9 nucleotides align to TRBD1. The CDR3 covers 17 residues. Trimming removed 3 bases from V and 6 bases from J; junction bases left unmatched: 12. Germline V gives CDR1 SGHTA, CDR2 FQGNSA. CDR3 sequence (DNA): TGTGCCAGCAGCTTGCGTGTGTGGGGACAGGGAGGCAATGAGCAGTTCTTC. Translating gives CASSLRVWGQGGNEQFF.

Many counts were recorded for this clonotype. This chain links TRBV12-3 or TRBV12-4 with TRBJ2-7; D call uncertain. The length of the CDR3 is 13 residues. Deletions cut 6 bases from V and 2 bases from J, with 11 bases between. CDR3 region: CASRRTETYEQYF. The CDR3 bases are TGTGCCAGCAGGAGGACGGAGACCTACGAGCAGTACTTC.

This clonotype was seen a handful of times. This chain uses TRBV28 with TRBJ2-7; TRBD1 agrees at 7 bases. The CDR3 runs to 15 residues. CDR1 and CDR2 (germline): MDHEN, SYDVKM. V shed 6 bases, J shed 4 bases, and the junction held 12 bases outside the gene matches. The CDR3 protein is CASRVAGTAVYEQYV. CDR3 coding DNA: TGTGCCAGCAGAGTAGCCGGGACAGCCGTGTACGAGCAGTACGTC.

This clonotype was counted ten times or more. The CDR3 sequence is CSVTSDEQFF. CDR3 nucleotide sequence: TGCAGCGTTACGTCAGATGAGCAGTTCTTC. V usage is TRBV29-1 and J usage is TRBJ2-1; D unclear. Germline V gene sequence: CDR1 SQVTM, CDR2 ANQGSEA. The CDR3 extends over 10 amino acids. The V gene lost 5 bases and the J gene lost 8 bases, with 7 bases spanning the gap.

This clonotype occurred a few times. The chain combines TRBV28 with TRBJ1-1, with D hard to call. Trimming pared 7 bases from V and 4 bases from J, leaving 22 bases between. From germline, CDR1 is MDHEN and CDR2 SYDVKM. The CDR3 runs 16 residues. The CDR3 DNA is TGTGCCAGCATCAGATATTACCGATTCCTCTTCACTGAAGCTTTCTTT. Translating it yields CASIRYYRFLFTEAFF.

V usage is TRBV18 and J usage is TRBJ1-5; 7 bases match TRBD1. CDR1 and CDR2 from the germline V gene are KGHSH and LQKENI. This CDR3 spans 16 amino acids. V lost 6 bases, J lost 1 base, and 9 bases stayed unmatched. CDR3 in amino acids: CASSRQGGSSNQPQHF. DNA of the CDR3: TGTGCCAGCTCCCGACAGGGAGGTTCGAGCAATCAGCCCCAGCATTTT.

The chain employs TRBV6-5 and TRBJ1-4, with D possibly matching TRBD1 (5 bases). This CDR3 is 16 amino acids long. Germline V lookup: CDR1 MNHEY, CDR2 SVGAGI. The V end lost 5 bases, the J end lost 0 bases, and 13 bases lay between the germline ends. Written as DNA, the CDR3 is TGTGCCAGCAGTACCGGGACGTTTGCAACTAATGAAAAACTGTTTTTT. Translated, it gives CASSTGTFATNEKLFF.

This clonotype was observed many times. The CDR3 is CASSRDLTYEQYF. The CDR3 DNA sequence: TGTGCCAGCAGCCGGGATTTAACCTACGAGCAGTACTTC. The V and J genes are TRBV7-6 and TRBJ2-7; a weak D match, TRBD2 (5 bases). This CDR3 comprises 13 residues. V lost 5 bases and J 2 bases, leaving 10 bases between the germline ends. Per the germline V gene, CDR1 is SGHVS and CDR2 is FNYEAQ.

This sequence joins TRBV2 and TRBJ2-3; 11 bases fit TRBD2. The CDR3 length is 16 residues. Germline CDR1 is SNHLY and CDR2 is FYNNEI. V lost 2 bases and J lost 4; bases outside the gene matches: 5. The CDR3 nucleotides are TGTGCCAGCAGTGAATTTACTAGCGGGGGCCCAGATACGCAGTATTTT. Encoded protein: CASSEFTSGGPDTQYF.

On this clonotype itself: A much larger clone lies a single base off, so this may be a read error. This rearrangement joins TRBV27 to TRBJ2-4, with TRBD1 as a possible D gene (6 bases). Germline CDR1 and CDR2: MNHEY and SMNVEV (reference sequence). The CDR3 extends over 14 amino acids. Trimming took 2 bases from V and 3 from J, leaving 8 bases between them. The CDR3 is CASSLGGHKNIQYF. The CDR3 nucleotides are TGTGCCAGCAGTTTAGGGGGACACAAAAACATTCAGTACTTC.

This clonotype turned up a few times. The CDR3 nucleotides are TGTGCCAGCAGGAGAGTGCAGGGAGATACGCAGTATTTT. As protein: CASRRVQGDTQYF. This chain joins TRBV12-3 or TRBV12-4 and TRBJ2-3; D is possibly TRBD1 (5 bases). Between the trimmed V and J ends, which lost 6 bases and 5 bases, there was a span of 12 bases. CDR3 length equals 13 residues.